One sample yielded the 17 T cell receptor beta chains listed below, sequenced in a study of T cell responses to AZD1222 COVID-19 vaccine. The repertoire was sequenced with immunoSEQ multiplex PCR; TCRdb's copy has only in-frame clones and lacks some. Found here are roughly 150,000 clones, more than 75% of them singletons; the top ten hold about a tenth. Here the sequenced sample was peripheral blood, taken 28 days after the second AZD1222 dose. These TCRs come from an adult who received the AZD1222 COVID-19 vaccine.

The chain carries TRBV5-1 and TRBJ1-2; TRBD1 matches at 8 bases. The CDR3 is 14 residues long. The germline V gene has CDR1 SGHRS and CDR2 YFSETQ. With V trimmed by 1 base and J by 8 bases, 7 bases remained unmatched. CDR3 DNA sequence: TGCGCCAGCAGCTTGTCAGGGGGCAATTACGGCTACACCTTC. Translating gives CASSLSGGNYGYTF.

The chain uses TRBV6-5 and TRBJ1-2; 7 positions match TRBD1. Germline trimming cut 2 bases from V and 7 bases from J; bases unmatched to any gene: 4. This CDR3 has 13 amino acids. Germline V gene sequence: CDR1 MNHEY, CDR2 SVGAGI. The CDR3 region is CASSYAGGGGYTF. CDR3 DNA sequence: TGTGCCAGCAGTTACGCAGGGGGTGGTGGCTACACCTTC.

This clone was recorded a few times. The chain uses TRBV27 and TRBJ2-7; D remains unclear. This CDR3 contains 13 residues. In germline, CDR1 is MNHEY, CDR2 SMNVEV (reference sequence). V dropped 2 bases and J dropped 3 bases, with 8 bases sitting between them. The CDR3 loop is CASSLTPFYEQYF. DNA for the CDR3: TGTGCCAGCAGTTTAACACCTTTCTACGAGCAGTACTTC.

The V call is TRBV5-4, the J call TRBJ1-2; 7 positions agree with TRBD1. The CDR3 is 15 amino acids. Germline lookup yields CDR1 SGHNT and CDR2 YYREEE (reference sequence). With V trimmed by 4 bases and J by 4 bases, 10 bases remained unmatched. The CDR3 nucleotides read TGTGCCAGCAGCCGCGCCGAAGGGGGCGGCTATGGCTACACCTTC. As protein: CASSRAEGGGYGYTF.

The chain combines TRBV7-9 with TRBJ2-5, with D possibly matching TRBD2 (6 bases). Germline lookup yields CDR1 SEHNR and CDR2 FQNEAQ (reference sequence). This CDR3 is 15 amino acids long. V was trimmed by 1 base and J by 6 bases, leaving 15 bases between them. CDR3 sequence reads: CASSLGGPSAKTQYF. DNA for the CDR3: TGTGCCAGCAGCTTAGGGGGACCTAGCGCGAAGACCCAGTACTTC. Full variable domain (remainder filled in from reference TRBV7-9 and TRBJ2-5): DTGVSQNPRHKITKRGQNVTFRCDPISEHNRLYWYRQTLGQGPEFLTYFQNEAQLEKSRLLSDRFSAERPKGSFSTLEIQRTEQGDSAMYLCASSLGGPSAKTQYFGPGTRLLVL.

The chain carries TRBV30 and TRBJ2-3; 10 bases agree with TRBD1. Trimming at V came to 1 base and at J to 5 bases, leaving 6 bases not matched to a gene. CDR1 GTSNPN and CDR2 SVGIG come from the germline V gene (reference sequence). The CDR3 extends over 15 amino acids. The CDR3 DNA is TGTGCCTGGAGTGCCGGCGGGACAGGGGAAGATACGCAGTATTTT. It translates to CAWSAGGTGEDTQYF.

This chain links TRBV28 with TRBJ1-5; tentative D call: TRBD1 (6 bases). Germline V gene lookup returns CDR1 MDHEN and CDR2 SYDVKM. The CDR3 loop spans 13 amino acids. With 9 bases removed from V and 1 base from J, the gap between germline ends came to 10 bases. This chain's CDR3 is CASHRESNQPQHF. CDR3 bases: TGTGCCAGTCACAGGGAAAGCAATCAGCCCCAGCATTTT.

The gene calls are TRBV28 and TRBJ1-5; D possibly corresponds to TRBD1 (5 bases). Germline loops: CDR1 MDHEN, CDR2 SYDVKM. V was clipped by 4 bases and J by 3 bases, with 16 bases between them. The CDR3 has 16 amino acids. CDR3 loop: CASSWGISVDNQPQHF. In DNA form, the CDR3 reads TGTGCCAGCAGTTGGGGGATATCGGTCGACAATCAGCCCCAGCATTTT.

The chain is built from TRBV6-2 or TRBV6-3 and TRBJ2-5; TRBD2 matches at 10 bases. CDR3 length: 14 residues. The junction had 0 bases not matched to a gene; V was cut back by 2 bases and J by 3 bases. The germline V gene has CDR1 MNHEY and CDR2 SVGEGT. The CDR3 DNA reads as TGTGCCAGCAGTTACAGCGGGGGGGAAGAGACCCAGTACTTC. It codes for CASSYSGGEETQYF.

This chain links TRBV10-3 with TRBJ1-4, with D unclear. The CDR3 is 13 amino acids. The V gene lost 4 bases and the J gene lost 7 bases, with 10 bases spanning the gap. Germline V gene data show CDR1 as ENHRY and CDR2 as SYGVKD. CDR3: CAISVRSGEKLFF. DNA for the CDR3: TGTGCCATCAGTGTCCGATCGGGTGAAAAACTGTTTTTT.

The chain links TRBV18 to TRBJ2-7; 7 nucleotides align to TRBD1. The germline CDR1 and CDR2 sequences are KGHSH and LQKENI. The CDR3 totals 14 residues. The V gene end was trimmed by 3 bases and the J gene end by 0 bases; junction bases not matched to a gene: 2. The CDR3 DNA reads TGTGCCAGCTCACCGGGACAGCGCTCCTACGAGCAGTACTTC. Translation: CASSPGQRSYEQYF.

This clone was seen a few times. CDR3 residues: CAISESTEETQYF. For the CDR3, the DNA is TGTGCCATCAGTGAGTCAACGGAAGAGACCCAGTACTTC. V and J are TRBV10-3 and TRBJ2-5; no firm D call. Germline V gives CDR1 ENHRY, CDR2 SYGVKD. With 0 bases removed from V and 3 bases from J, the gap between germline ends came to 5 bases. The CDR3 spans 13 residues.

V usage is TRBV28 and J usage is TRBJ1-1; 8 bases map to TRBD1. Trimming cost V 6 bases and J 5 bases; bases outside gene matches: 11. This CDR3 comprises 15 residues. Germline V CDR1 and CDR2: MDHEN, SYDVKM. The DNA for the CDR3 is TGTGCCAGCAGCTGGACAGGGCCCACAGGGACTGAAGCTTTCTTT. Protein: CASSWTGPTGTEAFF.

Here the CDR3 DNA reads TGTGCCAGCAGCTTGGCAGCGGGGGAAACCTACGAGCAGTACTTC. Translated, it gives CASSLAAGETYEQYF. V and J are TRBV5-8 and TRBJ2-7; 8 bases fit TRBD2. The V segment lost 0 bases and the J segment 2 bases; nucleotides outside the gene matches: 4. In germline, CDR1 is SGHTS, CDR2 YDEGEE. The CDR3 totals 15 residues. Drawing the rest from reference TRBV5-8 and TRBJ2-7, the complete variable domain is EAGVTQSPTHLIKTRGQQATLRCSPISGHTSVYWYQQALGLGLQFLLWYDEGEERNRGNFPPRFSGRQFPNYSSELNVNALELEDSALYLCASSLAAGETYEQYFGPGTRLTVT.

V gene TRBV7-9 combines with J gene TRBJ1-5; 8 bases fit TRBD1. V shed 3 bases and J 5 bases; nucleotides not matched to a gene: 3. CDR3 size: 14 residues. Germline values: CDR1 SEHNR, CDR2 FQNEAQ (reference sequence). The CDR3 is CASSFSTGDQPQHF. CDR3 coding DNA: TGTGCCAGCAGCTTTTCGACAGGGGATCAGCCCCAGCATTTT.

CDR3 nucleotide sequence: TGTGCCACCAGCAGGGGACAGGTCCAAGTGGACCAGTACTTC. Its translation: CATSRGQVQVDQYF. The chain carries TRBV15 and TRBJ2-5; 8 bases fit TRBD1. CDR1 and CDR2 (germline): LNHNV, YYDKDF (reference sequence). This CDR3 contains 14 residues. Trimming removed 3 bases from V and 10 bases from J; junction bases left unmatched: 10.

J is TRBJ2-7 and V is TRBV19; 13 bases line up with TRBD2. Germline V gene sequence: CDR1 LNHDA, CDR2 SQIVND (reference sequence). J was trimmed by 1 base and V by 6 bases; bases with no gene match: 3. This CDR3 comprises 15 residues. The CDR3 DNA reads TGTGCCAGTAGAAGACTAGCGGGAGGTTCCTACGAGCAGTACTTC. Its protein product is CASRRLAGGSYEQYF.